This TCR beta chain was documented in a study of molecular identifiers for immune sequencing clone quantification (dated by TCRdb to the late 2010s). Context from the whole study: For a replicate experiment, RNA from around 20,000 or 100,000 naive CD8 T cells was divided into five aliquots, of which four were sequenced. CD8 T cells were used in a methods study to benchmark molecular-identifier clustering-based TCR repertoire sequencing (MIDCIRS) and TCR RNA copy counting. Beyond this particular receptor, the publication reports: Without barcode sub-clustering, chimeric consensus sequences inflated TCR diversity; chimeras reached as high as 47%. Modeling estimated 2.5 to 3.5 recovered TCR RNA copies per cell, compared with around 9.7 by digital PCR, which implies 30% to 35% capture efficiency. In CMV-specific effector cells, clones with more than 20 RNA copies contained over 99% of molecules, whereas in naive cells such clones contained under 1% of molecules. Spiked-in Jurkat TCR RNA equivalent to a single cell was reported to be detectable even among 980,000 or so naive CD8 T cells. Identical TCR molecules sharing a barcode could cause highly expanded clone sizes to be underestimated. Spiked-in Jurkat TCR RNA (10 copies' worth), which is not part of the donor repertoire, was contained in the naive libraries.

The library was generated by PCR. Sequencing was performed on a NextSeq 500. Bulk TCR libraries were made following a previously described method, with the TCR primers given in Table S5. Total RNA was purified with the Qiagen AllPrep DNA/RNA kit. Reads from multiple sequencing runs of the same library were pooled before analysis. From the authors' description of their analysis: Reads were retained only if an exact TCR constant sequence was present, and the retained reads were trimmed to 150 nt and grouped according to their 12-nt molecular barcodes. Reads within each barcode group were sub-clustered using a 15% Levenshtein threshold, and quality-weighted consensus sequences were constructed for each RNA molecule. Non-functional sequences were excluded, and lower-count sequences lying one edit away from another sequence were also excluded. On the basis of fitting two negative binomial distributions, barcode sub-clusters with fewer than 20% of the maximum read count were discarded. TCRdb's own reprocessing of the public reads used fastp at Q25 and MiXCR and kept productive beta chains. Duplicate CDR3 protein sequences are folded into a single record with the most common DNA and genes. TCRdb's processing, not the authors', yielded these V and J calls. This sample has about 630,000 distinct CDR3 sequences in its table, and 25% of those were observed once. 0.78% of the sample comes from the top ten.

Naive CD8 T cell libraries were made from roughly 18,000 to 920,000 sorted cells using 10%, 30% or 50% of purified RNA. On a BD FACSAria II, naive CD8 T cells were FACS-sorted as CD8+CD4-CCR7+CD45RA+ and collected into RLT Plus buffer. Detection sensitivity was tested by spiking Jurkat RNA equal to some 10 TCR copies' worth into samples containing about 17,000-1,000,000 naive CD8 T cells. Enrichment of CD8 T cells was done with RosetteSep CD8+ T Cell Enrichment Cocktail plus Ficoll-Paque, and ACK red cell lysis came afterward. Comment on this clonotype: Its antigen is not yet known. A read error may account for a junction end that differs from germline.

Reading the germline V gene (reference sequence) gives CDR1 MNHEY and CDR2 SMNVEV. There are 15 amino acids in the CDR3, from cysteine to phenylalanine inclusive. The entry retains the CDR3 DNA only, 45 bases that are in frame from base 1. The receptor was isolated from a human donor in good health. Some libraries in this study had Jurkat cell RNA spiked in. The rearrangement joined TRBV27 to TRBJ2-1; 9 of the junction bases match TRBD2. The sample was naive CD8+ T cells from blood, with Jurkat cell RNA spiked in. Interpreted using the paper, the cell subset or site label stands for: FACS-sorted CD8+CD4-CCR7+CD45RA+ naive T cells. The CDR3 has the sequence CANSLSGTSPNEQFF. The bases read TGTGCCAACAGTTTATCCGGGACTAGCCCTAATGAGCAGTTCTTC.